These 29 T cell receptor beta chains came from one sample sequenced in a study of Graves' ophthalmopathy and Graves' hyperthyroidism. Investigators amplified TCR beta CDR3 regions from RNA transcripts. Scientists carried out first-round RT-PCR using HTBI primers and then a second-round multiplex PCR. TCRdb redid the calling of the multiplex PCR reads with MiXCR, one entry per CDR3 protein. The table lists some 750,000 distinct CDR3 sequences, about 44% of them singletons. The sequenced material came from peripheral blood. All receptors derive from an adult man with Graves' ophthalmopathy.

The chain links TRBV10-3 to TRBJ1-1; 9 bases match TRBD1. Germline V CDR1 and CDR2: ENHRY, SYGVKD. After removal of 10 bases from V and 10 bases from J, the junction contained 13 bases not matched to a gene. The CDR3 is 13 residues long. CDR3 DNA sequence: TGTGCCAGCAGCCCGACAGGGGGTTTAGGAGCTTTCTTT. Translated, it gives CASSPTGGLGAFF.

This clonotype was counted between two and nine times. V is TRBV7-9 and J is TRBJ2-5; D is ambiguous. This CDR3 is 14 amino acids long. The V and J ends lost 1 base and 2 bases respectively, with 8 bases between them. Germline V gives CDR1 SEHNR, CDR2 FQNEAQ (reference sequence). Here the CDR3 reads CASSLVPGQETQYF. CDR3 nucleotide sequence: TGTGCCAGCAGCTTAGTTCCAGGACAAGAGACCCAGTACTTC.

Many counts were recorded for this clonotype. The chain links TRBV9 to TRBJ1-4, with D unclear. Germline V gene lookup returns CDR1 SGDLS and CDR2 YYNGEE. The CDR3 totals 14 residues. With 3 bases removed from V and 8 bases from J, the gap between germline ends came to 14 bases. This CDR3 reads CASSGLGREEKLFF. The CDR3 DNA is TGTGCCAGCAGCGGGCTTGGACGAGAGGAAAAACTGTTTTTT.

V gene TRBV25-1 combines with J gene TRBJ1-1, with 9 nucleotides matching TRBD1. The V segment lost 7 bases and the J segment 5 bases; nucleotides outside the gene matches: 8. The CDR3 has 14 residues. In germline, CDR1 is MGHDK, CDR2 SYGVNS. The CDR3, as DNA: TGTGCCAGCAACAAACAGGGGGCGCGGACTGAAGCTTTCTTT. This codes for CASNKQGARTEAFF.

This clonotype appeared a few times. The CDR3 nucleotides are TGTGCCAGCAGTGGGACAGCCACCCGTTATCAGCCCCAGCATTTT. Protein sequence: CASSGTATRYQPQHF. The chain uses TRBV6-1 and TRBJ1-5; TRBD1 might be the D (6 bases). Germline loops: CDR1 MNHNS, CDR2 SASEGT. V shed 4 bases and J shed 5 bases, with 15 bases lying between them. This CDR3 has 15 amino acids.

This clonotype was picked up many times. The chain combines TRBV10-1 with TRBJ2-7, with D maybe TRBD1 (5 bases). The CDR3 is made up of 13 amino acids. Trimming removed 0 bases from V and 5 bases from J, with 8 bases in between. The germline V gene has CDR1 WNHNN and CDR2 SYGVQD (reference sequence). CDR3 nucleotides: TGCGCCAGCAGTGAGTCCCTGGGGCACGAGCAGTACTTC. This gives the protein CASSESLGHEQYF.

This clonotype turned up a few times. J is TRBJ1-5 and V is TRBV19, with 7 bases identical to TRBD1. This CDR3 is 15 amino acids long. The trim removed 9 bases at V and 0 bases at J, leaving 8 bases unmatched. Germline CDR1 and CDR2: LNHDA and SQIVND (reference sequence). The CDR3 nucleotides are TGTGCCAGCAGCCGGGACAGAAATAGCAATCAGCCCCAGCATTTT. Amino acids: CASSRDRNSNQPQHF.

This chain joins TRBV19 and TRBJ2-1, with D tentatively TRBD2 (5 bases). V lost 5 bases and J lost 2, with 13 bases in between. The CDR3 spans 15 residues. In germline, CDR1 is LNHDA, CDR2 SQIVND (reference sequence). The CDR3 DNA reads as TGTGCCAGTAGTCGCGATGGAGGAACCTACAATGAGCAGTTCTTC. Translating gives CASSRDGGTYNEQFF.

This clonotype was observed a handful of times. This chain joins TRBV4-1 and TRBJ1-5; D unclear. The germline CDR1 and CDR2 sequences are MGHRA and YSYEKL. This CDR3 has 13 amino acids. V lost 1 base and J lost 7, with 8 bases in between. The CDR3 protein is CASSQAMGQPQHF. The DNA for the CDR3 is TGCGCCAGCAGCCAAGCCATGGGGCAGCCCCAGCATTTT.

The chain has TRBV5-6 and TRBJ1-6; D remains unclear. Trimming cost V 3 bases and J 11 bases, with 12 bases left between them. This CDR3 has 13 amino acids. CDR1 is SGHDT and CDR2 is YYEEEE in the germline V gene. This chain's CDR3 is CASSYNQYTPLHF. The CDR3 DNA reads TGTGCCAGCAGCTACAACCAATATACACCCCTCCACTTT.

The chain combines TRBV11-1 with TRBJ2-7; 13 bases map to TRBD2. This CDR3 is 22 amino acids long. Looked up from germline, CDR1 is SGHAT and CDR2 is FQDESV (reference sequence). With V trimmed by 4 bases and J by 2 bases, 23 bases remained unmatched. The CDR3 coding sequence is TGTGCCAGCAGCTCCCGGTTCACAGTGACCCACGGACTAGCGGGAGCCACCTACGAGCAGTACTTC. Protein: CASSSRFTVTHGLAGATYEQYF.

There are many counts of this clonotype. CDR3 protein: CAISDGGLFYGYTF. For the CDR3, the DNA is TGTGCCATCAGTGACGGGGGGCTTTTCTACGGCTACACCTTC. This chain links TRBV10-3 with TRBJ1-2; TRBD1 might be the D (6 bases). V dropped 3 bases and J dropped 8 bases, with 16 bases sitting between them. The germline V gene has CDR1 ENHRY and CDR2 SYGVKD. The length of the CDR3 is 14 residues.

This clonotype appeared a few times. The gene calls are TRBV13 and TRBJ1-1; 9 bases map to TRBD1. The CDR3 sequence is 14 residues long. Per the germline V gene, CDR1 is PRHDT and CDR2 is FYEKMQ (reference sequence). The ends lost 6 bases at V and 5 bases at J; junction bases unmatched: 7. Here the CDR3 reads CASRETGGGTEAFF. In nucleotides, the CDR3 is TGTGCCAGCAGGGAAACAGGGGGCGGTACTGAAGCTTTCTTT.

Regarding this clonotype: Mismatch with germline at one junction end may stem from a read error. CDR3 sequence: CASSEGQGVDGTEAFF. For the CDR3, the DNA is TGTGCCAGCAGTGAGGGACAGGGGGTGGATGGCACTGAAGCTTTCTTT. V is TRBV10-3 and J is TRBJ1-1; 11 nucleotides agree with TRBD1. The germline CDR1 and CDR2 sequences are ENHRY and SYGVKD. The CDR3 consists of 16 residues.

V is TRBV29-1 and J is TRBJ1-3, with D uncertain. There are 13 residues in the CDR3. V gave up 8 bases and J gave up 2 bases, with 13 bases separating them. CDR1 is SQVTM and CDR2 is ANQGSEA in the germline V gene. CDR3 DNA sequence: TGCAGCCAAGAAAGAGGCCCTGGAAACACCATATATTTT. Protein sequence: CSQERGPGNTIYF.

This chain uses TRBV2 with TRBJ2-7; 8 nucleotides match TRBD2. V shed 6 bases and J 5 bases; nucleotides not matched to a gene: 9. Germline CDR1 SNHLY, CDR2 FYNNEI. This CDR3 is 14 amino acids long. The CDR3 coding sequence is TGTGCCAGCAGACCAGCGGGAGTGCAACACGAGCAGTACTTC. This codes for CASRPAGVQHEQYF.

The chain links TRBV20-1 to TRBJ2-7, with unresolved D. V was shortened by 3 bases and J by 0 bases, with 12 bases between the two germline ends. This CDR3 has 14 amino acids. Germline CDR1 and CDR2: DFQATT and SNEGSKA (reference sequence). CDR3 DNA: TGCAGTGCTAGTCACTCGGGCCGCTCCTACGAGCAGTACTTC. Encoded protein: CSASHSGRSYEQYF.

This clonotype was detected ten times or more. CDR3 coding DNA: TGTGCCATCAGTGAGGGTGTGGCGACGGCCTACGAGCAGTACTTC. This translates into CAISEGVATAYEQYF. J is TRBJ2-7 and V is TRBV10-3; no clear D. CDR3 length equals 15 residues. CDR1 and CDR2 from the germline V gene are ENHRY and SYGVKD. V gave up 2 bases and J gave up 2 bases, with 13 bases separating them.

In the case of this clonotype: A read error may account for a junction end that differs from germline. This chain connects TRBV27 to TRBJ1-4, with D unclear. The CDR3 totals 13 residues. Germline V gene data show CDR1 as MNHEY and CDR2 as SMNVEV (reference sequence). The CDR3: CASSFSTNGKLFF. The DNA of the CDR3 is TGTGCCAGCAGTTTTTCAACTAATGGAAAACTGTTTTTT.

This clonotype was observed many times. V is TRBV6-5 and J is TRBJ2-7; D remains unclear. Trimming pared 2 bases from V and 6 bases from J, leaving 5 bases between. Germline V CDR1 and CDR2: MNHEY, SVGAGI. CDR3 size: 11 residues. Here the CDR3 reads CASSYMSEQYF. The CDR3 nucleotides are TGTGCCAGCAGTTACATGAGCGAGCAGTACTTC.

The CDR3 spells CASSGGQNEKLFF. The CDR3 region has the DNA TGTGCCAGCAGTGGCGGACAGAATGAAAAACTGTTTTTT. This rearrangement joins TRBV2 to TRBJ1-4; possibly TRBD1 for D (6 bases). CDR1 is SNHLY, CDR2 FYNNEI, per germline. Trimming removed 4 bases from V and 5 bases from J, with 8 bases in between. The CDR3 length is 13 residues.

The chain combines TRBV5-1 with TRBJ2-7; 9 bases align to TRBD1. CDR1 is SGHRS, CDR2 YFSETQ, per germline. Trimming at V came to 0 bases and at J to 1 base, leaving 5 bases not matched to a gene. This CDR3 is built from 16 residues. CDR3 bases: TGCGCCAGCAGCTTGGGTATCGGGACAGGGTCCTACGAGCAGTACTTC. Translating it yields CASSLGIGTGSYEQYF.

V is TRBV6-1 and J is TRBJ1-6, with D uncertain. The length of the CDR3 is 15 residues. Germline CDR1 is MNHNS and CDR2 is SASEGT. The ends were cut back, 3 bases at V and 0 bases at J, with 6 bases in the middle. The CDR3 here is CASSEASSYNSPLHF. CDR3 nucleotide sequence: TGTGCCAGCAGTGAGGCGAGCTCCTATAATTCACCCCTCCACTTT.

This clonotype was detected only a few times. V and J are TRBV20-1 and TRBJ1-3, with D possibly TRBD1 on 5 matching bases. The CDR3 extends over 13 amino acids. Per germline, CDR1 DFQATT and CDR2 SNEGSKA (reference sequence). Trimming took off 5 bases at V and 4 bases at J, with 12 bases between the two ends. The CDR3 sequence is CSARTDNGNTIYF. The CDR3 nucleotides are TGCAGTGCTCGGACGGACAACGGAAACACCATATATTTT.

The V and J genes are TRBV7-9 and TRBJ2-7; TRBD2 matches at 8 bases. V dropped 2 bases and J dropped 1; count of bases not matched to a gene: 13. Germline CDR1 and CDR2: SEHNR and FQNEAQ (reference sequence). The CDR3 loop spans 18 amino acids. The CDR3 bases are TGTGCCAGCAGCTTATATCAGGCGGGGGGACTCGGATCCTACGAGCAGTACTTC. It specifies CASSLYQAGGLGSYEQYF.

The sample holds many counts of this clonotype. V gene TRBV29-1 combines with J gene TRBJ2-7, with D tentatively TRBD1 or TRBD2 (6 bases each). Germline-derived CDR1 and CDR2 are SQVTM and ANQGSEA. V was shortened by 1 base and J by 4 bases, with 8 bases between the two germline ends. The CDR3 totals 12 residues. The CDR3 loop is CSVEGGGYEQYF. CDR3 in DNA: TGCAGCGTTGAAGGAGGGGGGTACGAGCAGTACTTC.

The CDR3 DNA is TGTGCCAGCAGCCCGGGACAGTATGAGGTGACCCAGTACTTC. Translation gives CASSPGQYEVTQYF. V usage is TRBV7-9 and J usage is TRBJ2-5, with TRBD1 identical over 7 bases. V dropped 5 bases and J dropped 7; count of bases not matched to a gene: 10. CDR3 length equals 14 residues. Per germline, CDR1 SEHNR and CDR2 FQNEAQ (reference sequence).

This chain links TRBV10-3 with TRBJ1-5; D might be TRBD1 (6 bases). Deletions cut 0 bases from V and 3 bases from J, with 12 bases between. The CDR3 is made up of 16 amino acids. Germline lookup yields CDR1 ENHRY and CDR2 SYGVKD. CDR3 in amino acids: CAISESTTGYNQPQHF. Here the CDR3 DNA reads TGTGCCATCAGTGAGTCGACGACAGGATACAATCAGCCCCAGCATTTT.

This chain links TRBV10-3 with TRBJ2-5; no clear D gene. The V end was cut by 4 bases, the J end by 5 bases, with 11 bases between. Germline assignment: CDR1 ENHRY and CDR2 SYGVKD. This CDR3 has 13 amino acids. The CDR3 region has the DNA TGTGCCATCAGTGGGAGCGCCTTGGAGACCCAGTACTTC. The encoded protein is CAISGSALETQYF.